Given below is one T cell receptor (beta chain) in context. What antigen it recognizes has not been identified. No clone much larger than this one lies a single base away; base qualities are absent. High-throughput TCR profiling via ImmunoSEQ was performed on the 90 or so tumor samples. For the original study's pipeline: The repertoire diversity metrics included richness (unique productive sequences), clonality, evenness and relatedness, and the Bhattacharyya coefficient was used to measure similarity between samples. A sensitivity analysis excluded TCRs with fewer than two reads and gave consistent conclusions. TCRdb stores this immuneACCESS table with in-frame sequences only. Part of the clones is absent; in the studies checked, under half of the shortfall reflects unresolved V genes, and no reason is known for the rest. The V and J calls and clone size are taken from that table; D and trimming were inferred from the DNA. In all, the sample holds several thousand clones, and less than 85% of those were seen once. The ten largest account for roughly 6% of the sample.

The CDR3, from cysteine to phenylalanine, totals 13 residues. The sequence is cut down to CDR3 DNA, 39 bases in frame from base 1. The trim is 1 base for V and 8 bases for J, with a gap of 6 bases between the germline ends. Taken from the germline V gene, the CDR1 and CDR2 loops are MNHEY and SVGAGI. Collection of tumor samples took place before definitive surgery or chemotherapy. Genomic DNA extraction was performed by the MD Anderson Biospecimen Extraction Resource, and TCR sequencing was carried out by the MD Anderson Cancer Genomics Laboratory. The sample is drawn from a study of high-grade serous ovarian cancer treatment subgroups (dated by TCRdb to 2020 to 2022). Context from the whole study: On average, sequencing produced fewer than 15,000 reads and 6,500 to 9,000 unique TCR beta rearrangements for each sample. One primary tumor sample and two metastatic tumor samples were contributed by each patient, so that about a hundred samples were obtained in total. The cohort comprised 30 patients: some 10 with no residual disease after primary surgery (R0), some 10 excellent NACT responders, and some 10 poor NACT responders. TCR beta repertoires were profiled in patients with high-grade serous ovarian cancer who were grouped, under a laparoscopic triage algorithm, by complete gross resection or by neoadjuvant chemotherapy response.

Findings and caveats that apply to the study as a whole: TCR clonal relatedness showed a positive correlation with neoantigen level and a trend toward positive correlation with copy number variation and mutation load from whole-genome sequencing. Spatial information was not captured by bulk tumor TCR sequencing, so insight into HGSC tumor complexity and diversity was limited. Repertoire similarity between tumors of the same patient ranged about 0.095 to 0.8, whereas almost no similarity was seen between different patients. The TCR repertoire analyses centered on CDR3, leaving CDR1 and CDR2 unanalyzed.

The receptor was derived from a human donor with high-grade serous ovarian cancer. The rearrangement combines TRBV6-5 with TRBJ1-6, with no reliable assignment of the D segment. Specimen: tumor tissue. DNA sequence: TGTGCCAGCAGTTACTTGGGAGATTCACCCCTCCACTTT. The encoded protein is CASSYLGDSPLHF.